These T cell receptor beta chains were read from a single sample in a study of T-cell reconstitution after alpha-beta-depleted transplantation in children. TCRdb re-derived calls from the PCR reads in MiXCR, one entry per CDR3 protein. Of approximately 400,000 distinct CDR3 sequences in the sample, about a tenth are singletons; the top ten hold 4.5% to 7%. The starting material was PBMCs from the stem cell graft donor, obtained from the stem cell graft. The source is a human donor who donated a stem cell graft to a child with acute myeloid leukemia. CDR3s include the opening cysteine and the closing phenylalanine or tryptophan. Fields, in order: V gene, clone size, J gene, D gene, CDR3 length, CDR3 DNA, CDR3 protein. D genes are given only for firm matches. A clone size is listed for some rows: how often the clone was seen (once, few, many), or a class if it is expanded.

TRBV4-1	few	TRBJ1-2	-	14	TGCGCCAGCAGCCAAGAGAGAACAGGGATCGGCTACACCTTC	CASSQERTGIGYTF
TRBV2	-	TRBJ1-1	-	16	TGTGCCAGCAGTGGGGGGGAATGGAACGTCAACACTGAAGCTTTCTTT	CASSGGEWNVNTEAFF
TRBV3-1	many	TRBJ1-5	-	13	TGTGCCAGCAGCTCAGCCCACAATCAGCCCCAGCATTTT	CASSSAHNQPQHF
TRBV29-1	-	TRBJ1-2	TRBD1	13	TGCAGCGTTGTTGGCAGGGGGCGAGTTGGCTACACCTTC	CSVVGRGRVGYTF
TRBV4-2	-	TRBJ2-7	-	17	TGTGCCAGCAGCGAAGGCTCTCGCCGGGACAACACCTACGAGCAGTACTTC	CASSEGSRRDNTYEQYF
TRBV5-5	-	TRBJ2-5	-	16	TGTGCCAGCAGCTTGTTGGGGGGGCCGGTGCGAGAGACCCAGTACTTC	CASSLLGGPVRETQYF
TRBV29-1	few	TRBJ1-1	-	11	TGCAGCGTGGACAAGGCTACTGAAGCTTTCTTT	CSVDKATEAFF
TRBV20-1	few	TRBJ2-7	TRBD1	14	TGCAGTGCTATGGACAGGGGGCTCTCCTACGAGCAGTACTTC	CSAMDRGLSYEQYF
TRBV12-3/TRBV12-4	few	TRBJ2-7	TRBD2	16	TGTGCCAGCAGACCCGGCGGGGGAGAGAAAAGATACGAGCAGTACTTC	CASRPGGGEKRYEQYF
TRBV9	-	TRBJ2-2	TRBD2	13	TGTGCCAGCACTTGGGGGGGTGCCGGGGAGCTGTTTTTT	CASTWGGAGELFF
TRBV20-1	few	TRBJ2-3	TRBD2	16	TGCAGTGCTAGAGAGGGGACTAGCGGACTAAGGGATACGCAGTATTTT	CSAREGTSGLRDTQYF
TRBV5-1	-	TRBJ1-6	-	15	TGCGCCAGCAGACCGGGCGGTGCCAATAATTCACCCCTCCACTTT	CASRPGGANNSPLHF
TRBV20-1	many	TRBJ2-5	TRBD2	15	TGCAGTGCTAGAGCGATAGCGGGAGACCGGGAGACCCAGTACTTC	CSARAIAGDRETQYF
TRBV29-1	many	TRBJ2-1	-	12	TGCAGCGCATTATTTGGGGTGGATGAGCAGTTCTTC	CSALFGVDEQFF
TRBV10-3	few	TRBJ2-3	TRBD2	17	TGTGCCATCAGTGAACCGGGACTAGCGACAAGCACAGATACGCAGTATTTT	CAISEPGLATSTDTQYF
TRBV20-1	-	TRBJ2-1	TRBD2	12	TGCAGTGCCGGGACTAGCGGGGGCCCGGCGTTCTTC	CSAGTSGGPAFF
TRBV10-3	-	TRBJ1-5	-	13	TGTGCCACCAGAGGGCAGGCGGTTCAGCCCCAGCATTTT	CATRGQAVQPQHF
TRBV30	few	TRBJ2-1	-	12	TGTGCCTGGAGTGAAGATAACGATGAGCAGTTCTTC	CAWSEDNDEQFF
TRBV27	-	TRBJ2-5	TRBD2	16	TGTGCCAGCAGGACCTGGGAGGGACGGGGAGGAGAGACCCAGTACTTC	CASRTWEGRGGETQYF
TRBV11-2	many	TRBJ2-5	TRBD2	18	TGTGCCAGCAGCTTAGGTGGGCTAGCGGGAACTGGGCAAGAGACCCAGTACTTC	CASSLGGLAGTGQETQYF
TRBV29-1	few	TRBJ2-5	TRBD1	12	TGCAGCGCACAAACAGGGGGAGAGACCCAGTACTTC	CSAQTGGETQYF
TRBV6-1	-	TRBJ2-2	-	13	TGTGCCAGCAGCCGGACCTCCACCGGGGAGCTGTTTTTT	CASSRTSTGELFF
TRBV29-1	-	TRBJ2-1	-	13	TGCAGCGTATTCAGTAGCGGCTACAATGAGCAGTTCTTC	CSVFSSGYNEQFF
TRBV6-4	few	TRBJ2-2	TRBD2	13	TGTGCCAGCAGTGGACTAGCGGGCGGGGAGCTGTTTTTT	CASSGLAGGELFF
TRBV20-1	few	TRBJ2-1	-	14	TGCAGTGCGAGCAAGGAGGGGGCTCTGGATGAGCAGTTCTTC	CSASKEGALDEQFF
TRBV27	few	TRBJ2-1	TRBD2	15	TGTGCCAGCAAGGGACTAGCGGATTCCTACAATGAGCAGTTCTTC	CASKGLADSYNEQFF
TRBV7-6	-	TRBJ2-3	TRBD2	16	TGTGCCAGCAGCTCTCCTAGCGGGGAAAGCACAGATACGCAGTATTTT	CASSSPSGESTDTQYF
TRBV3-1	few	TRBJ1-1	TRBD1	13	TGTGCCAGCATGGGACAGGGGTGGACTGAAGCTTTCTTT	CASMGQGWTEAFF
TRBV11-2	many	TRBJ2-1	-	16	TGTGCCAGCAGCTTTCTAACAGGATTGCCTTACAATGAGCAGTTCTTC	CASSFLTGLPYNEQFF
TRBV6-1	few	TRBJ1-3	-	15	TGTGCCAGCAGTGCGACTCAGGTCTCTGGAAACACCATATATTTT	CASSATQVSGNTIYF
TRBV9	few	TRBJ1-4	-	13	TGTGCCAGCAGCGAGAGGACAGATTCGAGCTTGGTTTTT	CASSERTDSSLVF
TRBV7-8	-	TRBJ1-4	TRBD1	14	TGTGCCAGCAGCTCTGGACAGGGTGGGGAAAAACTGTTTTTT	CASSSGQGGEKLFF
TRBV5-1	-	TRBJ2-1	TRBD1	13	TGCGCCAGCAGCCCAAGGACAGGGGGAGAGCAGTTCTTC	CASSPRTGGEQFF
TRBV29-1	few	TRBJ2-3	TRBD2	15	TGCAGCGTTGACGGCGGGAGCGGTGGCACAGATACGCAGTATTTT	CSVDGGSGGTDTQYF
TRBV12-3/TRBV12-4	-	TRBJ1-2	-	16	TGTGCCAGCAGCTCCTTCGGCGGACACGCTAACTATGGCTACACCTTC	CASSSFGGHANYGYTF
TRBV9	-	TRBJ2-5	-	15	TGTGCCAGCAGCGTAGGGGGGGGGCTTCAAGAGACCCAGTACTTC	CASSVGGGLQETQYF
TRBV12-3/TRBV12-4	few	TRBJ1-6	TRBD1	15	TGTGCCAGCAGAGCAGCCGGGACAGCGCATTCACCCCTCCACTTT	CASRAAGTAHSPLHF
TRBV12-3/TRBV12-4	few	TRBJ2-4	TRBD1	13	TGTGCCAGCAGCCGGGACAGTTCGGACATTCAGTACTTC	CASSRDSSDIQYF
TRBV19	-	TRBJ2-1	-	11	TGTGCCAGTAGAAAAAACAATGAGCAGTTCTTC	CASRKNNEQFF
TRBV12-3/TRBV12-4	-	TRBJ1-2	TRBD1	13	TGTGCCAGCAGCACTGACAGGGACTATGGCTACACCTTC	CASSTDRDYGYTF
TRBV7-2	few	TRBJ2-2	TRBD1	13	TGTGCCAGCAGCCTCCGGACAGGAAGGGAGCTGTTTTTT	CASSLRTGRELFF
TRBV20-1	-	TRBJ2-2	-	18	TGCAGTGCTGGGGGAGGAGGTCCAACAGTGCGGGCCAACGGGGAGCTGTTTTTT	CSAGGGGPTVRANGELFF
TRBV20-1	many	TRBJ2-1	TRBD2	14	TGCAGTGCTCCGAATAGCGGGGGAGACAATGAGCAGTTCTTC	CSAPNSGGDNEQFF
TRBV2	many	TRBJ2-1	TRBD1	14	TGTGCCAGCAGCGGGACAGGGAGCTACAATGAGCAGTTCTTC	CASSGTGSYNEQFF
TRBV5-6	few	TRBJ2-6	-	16	TGTGCCAGCAGCTACCGGGTCTTAAATGGTGACAACGTCCTGACTTTC	CASSYRVLNGDNVLTF
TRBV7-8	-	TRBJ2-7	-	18	TGTGCCAGCAGCCTAAAAAGACCGGGACTGGACACTTCCTACGAGCAGTACTTC	CASSLKRPGLDTSYEQYF
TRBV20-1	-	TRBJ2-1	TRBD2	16	TGCTGCGTCCCGAGTCCCCTAGCGGGAATAAACAATGAGCAGTTCTTC	CCVPSPLAGINNEQFF
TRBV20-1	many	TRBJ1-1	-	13	TGCAGTGCCCGGGTGATAGGGGGCACTGAAGCTTTCTTT	CSARVIGGTEAFF
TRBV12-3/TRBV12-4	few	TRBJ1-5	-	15	TGTGCCAGCAGTTTGTCCCTTAGGAGCAATCAGCCCCAGCATTTT	CASSLSLRSNQPQHF